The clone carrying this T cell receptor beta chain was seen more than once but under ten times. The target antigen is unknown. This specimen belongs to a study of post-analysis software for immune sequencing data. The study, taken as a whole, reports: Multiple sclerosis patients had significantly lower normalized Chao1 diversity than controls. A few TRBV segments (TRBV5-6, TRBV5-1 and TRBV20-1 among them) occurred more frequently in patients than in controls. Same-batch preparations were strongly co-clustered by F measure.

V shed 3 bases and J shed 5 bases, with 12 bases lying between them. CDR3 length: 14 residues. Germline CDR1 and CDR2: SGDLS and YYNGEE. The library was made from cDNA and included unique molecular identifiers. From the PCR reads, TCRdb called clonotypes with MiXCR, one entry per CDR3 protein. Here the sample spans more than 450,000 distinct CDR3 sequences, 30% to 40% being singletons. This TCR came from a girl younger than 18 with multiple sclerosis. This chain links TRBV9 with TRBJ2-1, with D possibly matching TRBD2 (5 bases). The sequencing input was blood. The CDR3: CASSGGLPNNEQFF. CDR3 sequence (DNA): TGTGCCAGCAGCGGCGGGCTCCCCAACAATGAGCAGTTCTTC. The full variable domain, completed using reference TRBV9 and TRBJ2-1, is DSGVTQTPKHLITATGQRVTLRCSPRSGDLSVYWYQQSLDQGLQFLIQYYNGEERAKGNILERFSAQQFPDLHSELNLSSLELGDSALYFCASSGGLPNNEQFFGPGTRLTVL.